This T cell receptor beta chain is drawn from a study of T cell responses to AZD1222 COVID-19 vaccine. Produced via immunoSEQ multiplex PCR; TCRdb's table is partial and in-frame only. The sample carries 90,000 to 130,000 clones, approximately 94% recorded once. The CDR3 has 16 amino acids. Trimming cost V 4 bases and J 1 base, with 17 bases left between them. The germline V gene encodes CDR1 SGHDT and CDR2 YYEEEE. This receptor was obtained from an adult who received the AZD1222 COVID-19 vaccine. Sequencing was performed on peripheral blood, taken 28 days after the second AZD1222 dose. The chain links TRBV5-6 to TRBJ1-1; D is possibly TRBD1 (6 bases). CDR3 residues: CASSGNRDGANTEAFF. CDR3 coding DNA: TGTGCCAGCAGCGGAAACAGGGACGGGGCGAACACTGAAGCTTTCTTT. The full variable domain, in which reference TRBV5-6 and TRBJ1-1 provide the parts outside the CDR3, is DAGVTQSPTHLIKTRGQQVTLRCSPKSGHDTVSWYQQALGQGPQFIFQYYEEEERQRGNFPDRFSGHQFPNYSSELNVNALLLGDSALYLCASSGNRDGANTEAFFGQGTRLTVV.